What follows are 28 T cell receptor beta chains derived from one specimen sequenced in a study of blood T cell repertoires in COVID-19. TCRdb keeps only in-frame clones here, not all; method: immunoSEQ multiplex PCR. The sample lists 150,000 to 200,000 clones, about nine tenths occurring once. Sequenced sample: peripheral blood. Source of these receptors: a woman in her sixties with COVID-19, enrolled during active disease.

This clone was recorded only once. The CDR3 DNA sequence: TGTGCCAGTAGTATAGCGTTCGGGGGGGCAGACCAAGAGACCCAGTACTTC. Residues: CASSIAFGGADQETQYF. The chain links TRBV19 to TRBJ2-5; 8 nucleotides match TRBD2. Germline CDR1 is LNHDA and CDR2 is SQIVND (reference sequence). The CDR3 is 17 amino acids. The ends lost 1 base at V and 0 bases at J; junction bases unmatched: 7.

The chain uses TRBV7-2 and TRBJ2-7; 11 bases match TRBD2. The ends lost 1 base at V and 0 bases at J; junction bases unmatched: 2. CDR1 is SGHTA and CDR2 is FQGNSA in the germline V gene. The CDR3 is made up of 16 amino acids. CDR3 DNA: TGTGCCAGCAGCTTAGACCTAGCGGGAGGCTCCTACGAGCAGTACTTC. The encoded protein is CASSLDLAGGSYEQYF.

The rearrangement uses TRBV7-2 and TRBJ2-5; 9 bases map to TRBD1. V lost 6 bases to trimming and J lost 2 bases; unmatched junction nucleotides: 10. This CDR3 spans 16 amino acids. Germline V gene lookup returns CDR1 SGHTA and CDR2 FQGNSA. This CDR3 reads CASRDLDRGFQETQYF. CDR3 DNA sequence: TGTGCCAGCAGAGATCTCGACAGGGGGTTTCAAGAGACCCAGTACTTC.

V is TRBV28 and J is TRBJ2-7, with 7 bases fitting TRBD2. There are 15 residues in the CDR3. V was clipped by 3 bases and J by 1 base; unmatched bases: 6. Germline V gene data show CDR1 as MDHEN and CDR2 as SYDVKM. The CDR3 spells CASSLGGSGSYEQYF. The CDR3 region has the DNA TGTGCCAGCAGTTTGGGCGGGAGCGGTTCCTACGAGCAGTACTTC.

The sample holds one count of this clone. J is TRBJ1-5 and V is TRBV6-2 or TRBV6-3; no clear D gene. Trimming shortened V by 0 bases and J by 1 base, and 10 bases separated the two germline ends. Germline-derived CDR1 and CDR2 are MNHEY and SVGEGT. CDR3 length: 16 amino acids. Written as DNA, the CDR3 is TGTGCCAGCAGTTACTCGAGGCCAGCGAGCAATCAGCCCCAGCATTTT. It is translated as CASSYSRPASNQPQHF.

This chain links TRBV29-1 with TRBJ2-3; D possibly corresponds to TRBD2 (6 bases). Per germline, CDR1 SQVTM and CDR2 ANQGSEA. The germline V and J ends were trimmed by 6 bases and 5 bases, with 12 bases remaining between them. The CDR3 sequence is 12 residues long. The CDR3 here is CSVRSSVDTQYF. The CDR3 DNA reads TGCAGCGTGAGGTCTAGCGTAGATACGCAGTATTTT.

This rearrangement joins TRBV30 to TRBJ1-5; no clear D gene. The CDR3 totals 15 residues. Germline V lookup: CDR1 GTSNPN, CDR2 SVGIG (reference sequence). Trimming took 1 base from V and 2 from J, leaving 12 bases between them. As DNA, the CDR3 is TGTGCCTGGAGTGCATACGCACGGGGCAATCAGCCCCAGCATTTT. Protein: CAWSAYARGNQPQHF.

The chain is built from TRBV5-1 and TRBJ2-2; unclear D gene. This CDR3 has 16 residues. The V gene's germline CDR1 is SGHRS and CDR2 YFSETQ. V was clipped by 5 bases and J by 6 bases, with 20 bases between them. As DNA, the CDR3 is TGCGCCAGCAGTCAAACGGCACAGATGAGCTCCGGGGAGCTGTTTTTT. Residues: CASSQTAQMSSGELFF.

The rearrangement uses TRBV7-9 and TRBJ2-7; TRBD1 might be the D (5 bases). V was clipped by 3 bases and J by 5 bases, with 11 bases between them. The germline gives CDR1 SEHNR, CDR2 FQNEAQ (reference sequence). This CDR3 region has 13 residues. DNA for the CDR3: TGTGCCAGCAGCTTGTCCCAGACAGACGAGCAGTACTTC. It is translated as CASSLSQTDEQYF.

The CDR3 protein is CSVGRQGGTYGYTF. In DNA, the CDR3 is TGCAGCGTTGGACGACAGGGGGGTACCTATGGCTACACCTTC. The genes are TRBV29-1 and TRBJ1-2; 9 bases match TRBD1. Germline loops: CDR1 SQVTM, CDR2 ANQGSEA. This CDR3 region has 14 residues. V trimming: 4 bases; J trimming: 4 bases; junction bases outside the gene matches: 7.

This clone appeared a single time. The genes are TRBV30 and TRBJ1-5; D perhaps matches TRBD1 (6 bases). V lost 4 bases and J 0 bases, leaving 7 bases between the germline ends. The germline V gene has CDR1 GTSNPN and CDR2 SVGIG (reference sequence). The CDR3 is 13 residues long. The CDR3 sequence is CAWTGDSNQPQHF. In DNA form, the CDR3 reads TGTGCCTGGACAGGGGATAGCAATCAGCCCCAGCATTTT.

The V call is TRBV18, the J call TRBJ1-1; D not resolved. The CDR3 has 11 amino acids. Per the germline V gene, CDR1 is KGHSH and CDR2 is LQKENI. The V end lost 3 bases, the J end lost 8 bases, and 7 bases lay between the germline ends. The CDR3 sequence is CASSPGREAFF. The DNA for the CDR3 is TGTGCCAGCTCACCGGGCAGGGAAGCTTTCTTT.

The CDR3 DNA reads TGTGCCACCTACTCTTATGGCTACACCTTC. Translated, it gives CATYSYGYTF. The gene calls are TRBV19 and TRBJ1-2; D call uncertain. The CDR3 runs 10 residues. V lost 10 bases and J lost 5, with 8 bases in between. CDR1 and CDR2 (germline): LNHDA, SQIVND (reference sequence).

This chain links TRBV14 with TRBJ2-5, with TRBD1 as a possible D gene (5 bases). V lost 1 base to trimming and J lost 0 bases, with 6 bases between them. Germline CDR1 is SGHDN and CDR2 is FVKESK. The CDR3 sequence is 14 residues long. This chain's CDR3 is CASSQGQNQETQYF. DNA of the CDR3: TGTGCCAGCAGCCAAGGACAGAACCAAGAGACCCAGTACTTC.

V and J are TRBV20-1 and TRBJ1-3; D is unclear. Trimming took off 7 bases at V and 4 bases at J, with 8 bases between the two ends. Germline values: CDR1 DFQATT, CDR2 SNEGSKA (reference sequence). The CDR3 contains 11 residues. The CDR3 region has the DNA TGCAGTGGTTTTCTCGGAAACACCATATATTTT. Its protein product is CSGFLGNTIYF.

The chain couples TRBV6-5 to TRBJ2-1; tentatively, D is TRBD1 (6 bases). The CDR3 spans 14 residues. V lost 0 bases to trimming and J lost 5 bases, with 8 bases between them. The germline gives CDR1 MNHEY, CDR2 SVGAGI. CDR3 DNA: TGTGCCAGCAGTTACTCGAGGGGGAACAATGAGCAGTTCTTC. It specifies CASSYSRGNNEQFF.

The J gene is TRBJ1-6, the V gene TRBV6-5; 8 bases align to TRBD1. Trimming took 6 bases from V and 7 from J; bases not matched to a gene: 2. The CDR3 loop spans 13 amino acids. Germline V gives CDR1 MNHEY, CDR2 SVGAGI. The CDR3 region is CASRTGENSPLHF. The CDR3 bases are TGTGCCAGCAGGACAGGGGAAAATTCACCCCTCCACTTT.

The chain has TRBV28 and TRBJ1-2, with 7 bases fitting TRBD1. The junction had 10 bases not matched to a gene; V was cut back by 5 bases and J by 4 bases. From germline, CDR1 is MDHEN and CDR2 SYDVKM. The CDR3 totals 15 residues. The CDR3 nucleotides read TGTGCCAGCAGTCCCCTCTGGGACAGCCTCTATGGCTACACCTTC. It encodes CASSPLWDSLYGYTF.

The V call is TRBV10-2, the J call TRBJ2-3, with D possibly being TRBD2 (5 bases). The germline gives CDR1 WSHSY, CDR2 SAAADI. Trimming took 5 bases from V and 0 from J, leaving 9 bases between them. The CDR3 has 14 amino acids. In nucleotides, the CDR3 is TGCGCCAGCAGTTTAGCGACTAGCACAGATACGCAGTATTTT. Translation gives CASSLATSTDTQYF.

The rearrangement uses TRBV5-1 and TRBJ2-7; 10 positions match TRBD1. V dropped 4 bases and J dropped 3; count of bases not matched to a gene: 7. The germline CDR1 and CDR2 sequences are SGHRS and YFSETQ. The CDR3 is made up of 15 amino acids. CDR3 region: CASSLQTGGFYEQYF. Here the CDR3 DNA reads TGCGCCAGCAGCCTCCAGACAGGGGGCTTCTACGAGCAGTACTTC.

The chain employs TRBV2 and TRBJ1-1; D unresolved. Germline CDR1 and CDR2: SNHLY and FYNNEI. V was clipped by 0 bases and J by 0 bases, with 8 bases between them. The CDR3 consists of 15 residues. CDR3 in amino acids: CASSEARALNTEAFF. The CDR3 DNA follows: TGTGCCAGCAGTGAAGCGCGGGCCTTGAACACTGAAGCTTTCTTT.

The V and J genes are TRBV9 and TRBJ1-6, with TRBD1 matching over 7 bases. Germline V lookup: CDR1 SGDLS, CDR2 YYNGEE. The CDR3 has 14 amino acids. Trimming at V came to 4 bases and at J to 7 bases, leaving 5 bases not matched to a gene. The CDR3 DNA sequence: TGTGCCAGCAGCAAAAGACAGGGCAATTCACCCCTCCACTTT. This sequence encodes CASSKRQGNSPLHF.

The chain couples TRBV9 to TRBJ2-2, with 10 nucleotides matching TRBD1. Germline trimming cut 3 bases from V and 5 bases from J; bases unmatched to any gene: 7. The CDR3 contains 16 residues. CDR1 SGDLS and CDR2 YYNGEE come from the germline V gene. This CDR3 reads CASSAPRTGGTGELFF. CDR3 bases: TGTGCCAGCAGCGCCCCTAGGACAGGGGGTACCGGGGAGCTGTTTTTT.

This sequence joins TRBV6-2 or TRBV6-3 and TRBJ2-1, with a weak D call TRBD2 (5 bases). The V gene's germline CDR1 is MNHEY and CDR2 SVGEGT. The CDR3 is 13 residues long. V was pared by 5 bases and J by 4 bases, with 9 bases between. In DNA, the CDR3 is TGTGCCAGCAGTGAGGGTGGGTACAATGAGCAGTTCTTC. It codes for CASSEGGYNEQFF.

The table lists this clone with a few counts. The chain has TRBV28 and TRBJ1-1; D is unresolved. The length of the CDR3 is 13 residues. V was clipped by 3 bases and J by 0 bases, with 5 bases between them. CDR1 and CDR2 from the germline V gene are MDHEN and SYDVKM. The CDR3: CASSFLVNTEAFF. CDR3 in DNA: TGTGCCAGCAGTTTTCTTGTGAACACTGAAGCTTTCTTT.

The chain carries TRBV4-3 and TRBJ1-4, with D possibly matching TRBD1 (5 bases). Per the germline V gene, CDR1 is LGHNA and CDR2 is YSLEER. The CDR3 is 14 amino acids. V dropped 6 bases and J dropped 4 bases, with 12 bases sitting between them. For the CDR3, the DNA is TGCGCCAGCAGTTTCGGGGGGGGTAATGAAAAACTGTTTTTT. This sequence encodes CASSFGGGNEKLFF.

The chain links TRBV6-5 to TRBJ1-2, with a tentative D call TRBD1 (5 bases). The V and J ends lost 4 bases and 3 bases respectively, with 18 bases between them. The germline V gene encodes CDR1 MNHEY and CDR2 SVGAGI. This CDR3 spans 16 amino acids. The CDR3 spells CASSSPSREGDYGYTF. The CDR3 nucleotides read TGTGCCAGCAGTTCACCGAGCAGGGAGGGCGACTATGGCTACACCTTC.

As concerns this clone: A read error may explain this, as a much larger clone is one base away. The chain uses TRBV3-1 (or the pseudogene TRBV3-2) and TRBJ2-5, with 10 bases lining up with TRBD2. The CDR3 covers 14 residues. V was clipped by 4 bases and J by 1 base; unmatched bases: 0. Germline CDR1 LGHDT, CDR2 YNNKEL (reference sequence). The CDR3 reads CASSRTSGQETQYF. The CDR3 nucleotides are TGTGCCAGCAGCCGGACTAGCGGCCAAGAGACCCAGTACTTC.